The T cell receptor (beta chain) described here comes from a study of T cell changes during pregnancy in multiple sclerosis. Germline loops: CDR1 LNHDA, CDR2 SQIVND (reference sequence). Trimming stripped 3 bases from V and 5 bases from J, with 4 bases between. This CDR3 contains 12 residues. TCRdb keeps only in-frame clones here, not all; method: immunoSEQ multiplex PCR. The sample yields tens of thousands of clones, around 90% seen once. Sequenced material: CD4+ T cells from peripheral blood mononuclear cells, taken in the third trimester of pregnancy. This TCR derives from a female donor in good health, enrolled as a control in a pregnancy study. The rearrangement joins TRBV19 to TRBJ2-2, with unresolved D. This CDR3 reads CASSMLTGELFF. The DNA of the CDR3 is TGTGCCAGTAGTATGCTAACCGGGGAGCTGTTTTTT.